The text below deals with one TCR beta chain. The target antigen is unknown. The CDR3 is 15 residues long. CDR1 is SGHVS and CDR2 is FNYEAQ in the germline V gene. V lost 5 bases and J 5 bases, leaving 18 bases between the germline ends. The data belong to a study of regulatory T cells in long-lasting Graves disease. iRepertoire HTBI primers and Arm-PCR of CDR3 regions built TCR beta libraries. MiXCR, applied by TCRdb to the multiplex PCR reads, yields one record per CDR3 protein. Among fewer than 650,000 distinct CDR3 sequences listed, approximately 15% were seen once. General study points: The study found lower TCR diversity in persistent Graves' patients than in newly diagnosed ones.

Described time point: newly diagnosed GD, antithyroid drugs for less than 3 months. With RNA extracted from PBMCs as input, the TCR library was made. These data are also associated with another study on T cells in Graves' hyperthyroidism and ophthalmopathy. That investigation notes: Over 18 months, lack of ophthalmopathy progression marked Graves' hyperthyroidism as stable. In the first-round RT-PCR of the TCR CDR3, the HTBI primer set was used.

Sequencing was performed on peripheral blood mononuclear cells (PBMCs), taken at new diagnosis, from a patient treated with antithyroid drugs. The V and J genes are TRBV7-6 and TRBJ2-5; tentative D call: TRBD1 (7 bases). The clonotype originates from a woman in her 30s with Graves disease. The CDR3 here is CASSHETGSGETQYF. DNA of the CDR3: TGTGCCAGCAGCCATGAGACAGGGAGCGGGGAGACCCAGTACTTC.